The clone carrying this T cell receptor beta chain was seen many times. This specimen belongs to a study of patients and donors after allogeneic stem cell transplantation. The CDR3 has 15 residues. V was pared by 1 base and J by 0 bases, with 7 bases between. Per the germline V gene, CDR1 is SGHTA and CDR2 is FQGNSA. MiXCR, applied by TCRdb to the RT-PCR reads, yields one record per CDR3 protein. The table shows about 40,000 distinct CDR3 sequences, with roughly 29% occurring only once. V and J are TRBV7-2 and TRBJ1-5; D call uncertain. The clonotype was recovered from a human donor who was either an allogeneic HSCT recipient or a stem cell or donor lymphocyte infusion donor (not recorded which). It is not recorded whose cells these are; they may come from a transplant donor. The sequencing sample was made of blood, either unsorted or a sorted T cell fraction (not recorded which). DNA of the CDR3: TGTGCCAGCAGCTTAGTAGGACCTAGCAATCAGCCCCAGCATTTT. Translation: CASSLVGPSNQPQHF.